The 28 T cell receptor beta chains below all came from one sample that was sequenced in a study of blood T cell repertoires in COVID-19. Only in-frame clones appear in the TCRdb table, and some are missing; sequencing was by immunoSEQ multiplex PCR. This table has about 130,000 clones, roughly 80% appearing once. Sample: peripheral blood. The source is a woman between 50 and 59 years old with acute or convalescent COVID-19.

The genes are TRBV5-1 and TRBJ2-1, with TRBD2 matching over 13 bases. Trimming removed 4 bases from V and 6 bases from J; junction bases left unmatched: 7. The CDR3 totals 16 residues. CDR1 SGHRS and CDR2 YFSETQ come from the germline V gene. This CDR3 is CASSPLAGGPRNEQFF. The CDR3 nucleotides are TGCGCCAGCAGCCCACTAGCGGGGGGGCCCCGCAATGAGCAGTTCTTC.

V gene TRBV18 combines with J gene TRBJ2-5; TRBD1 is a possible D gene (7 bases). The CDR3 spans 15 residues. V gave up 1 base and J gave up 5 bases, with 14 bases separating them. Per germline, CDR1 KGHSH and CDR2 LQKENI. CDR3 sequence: CASSPLNRGGETQYF. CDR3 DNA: TGTGCCAGCTCACCACTTAACAGGGGAGGCGAGACCCAGTACTTC.

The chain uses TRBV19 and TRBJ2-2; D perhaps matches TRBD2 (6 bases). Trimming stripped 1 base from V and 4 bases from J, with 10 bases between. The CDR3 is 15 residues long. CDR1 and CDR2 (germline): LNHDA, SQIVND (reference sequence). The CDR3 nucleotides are TGTGCCAGTAGTATAGTTGGGGACTCCACCGGGGAGCTGTTTTTT. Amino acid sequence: CASSIVGDSTGELFF.

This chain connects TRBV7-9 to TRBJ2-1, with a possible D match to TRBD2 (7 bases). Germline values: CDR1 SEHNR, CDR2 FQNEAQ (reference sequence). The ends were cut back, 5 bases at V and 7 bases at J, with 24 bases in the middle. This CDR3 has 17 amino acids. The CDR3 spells CASSPRVGGGQKNEQFF. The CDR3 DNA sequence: TGTGCCAGCAGCCCCCGGGTTGGCGGGGGACAAAAGAATGAGCAGTTCTTC.

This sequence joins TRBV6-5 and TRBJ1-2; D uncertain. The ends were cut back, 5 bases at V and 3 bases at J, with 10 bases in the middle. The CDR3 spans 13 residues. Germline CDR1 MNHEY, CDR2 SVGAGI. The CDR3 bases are TGTGCCAGCAGTCACGTGCAGGACTATGGCTACACCTTC. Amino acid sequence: CASSHVQDYGYTF.

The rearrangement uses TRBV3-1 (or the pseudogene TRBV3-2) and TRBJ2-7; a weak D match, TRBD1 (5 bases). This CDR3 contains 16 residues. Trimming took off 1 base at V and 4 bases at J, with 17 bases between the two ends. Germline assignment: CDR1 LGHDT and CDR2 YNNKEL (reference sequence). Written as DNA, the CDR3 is TGTGCCAGCAGCCAAGGGGGCTCGGTGGGTTATTACGAGCAGTACTTC. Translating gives CASSQGGSVGYYEQYF.

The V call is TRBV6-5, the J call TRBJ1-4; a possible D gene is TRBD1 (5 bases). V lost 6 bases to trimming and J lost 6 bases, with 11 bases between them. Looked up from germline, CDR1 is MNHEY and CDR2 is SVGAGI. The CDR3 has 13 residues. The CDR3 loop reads CASRRQFYEKLFF. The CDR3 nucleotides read TGTGCCAGCAGAAGACAGTTTTATGAAAAACTGTTTTTT.

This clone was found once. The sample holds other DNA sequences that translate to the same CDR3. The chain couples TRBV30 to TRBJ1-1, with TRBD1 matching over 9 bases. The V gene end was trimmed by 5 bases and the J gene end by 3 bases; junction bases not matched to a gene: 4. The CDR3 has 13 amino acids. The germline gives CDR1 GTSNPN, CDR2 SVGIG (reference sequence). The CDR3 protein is CAWRDREDTEAFF. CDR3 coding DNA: TGTGCCTGGCGGGACAGGGAGGACACTGAAGCTTTCTTT.

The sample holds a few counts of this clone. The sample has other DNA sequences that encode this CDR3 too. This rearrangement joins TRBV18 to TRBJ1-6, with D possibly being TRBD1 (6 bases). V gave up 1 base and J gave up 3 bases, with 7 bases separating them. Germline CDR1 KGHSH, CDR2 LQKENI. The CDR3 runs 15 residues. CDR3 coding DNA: TGTGCCAGCTCACCACTGGACAGCTATAATTCACCCCTCCACTTT. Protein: CASSPLDSYNSPLHF. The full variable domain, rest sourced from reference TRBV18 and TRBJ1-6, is NAGVMQNPRHLVRRRGQEARLRCSPMKGHSHVYWYRQLPEEGLKFMVYLQKENIIDESGMPKERFSAEFPKEGPSILRIQQVVRGDSAAYFCASSPLDSYNSPLHFGNGTRLTVT.

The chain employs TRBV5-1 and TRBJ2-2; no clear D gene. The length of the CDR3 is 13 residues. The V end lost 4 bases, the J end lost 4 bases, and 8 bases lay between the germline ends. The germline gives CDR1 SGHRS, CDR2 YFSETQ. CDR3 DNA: TGCGCCAGCAGCCCGTCCGTCACCGGGGAGCTGTTTTTT. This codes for CASSPSVTGELFF.

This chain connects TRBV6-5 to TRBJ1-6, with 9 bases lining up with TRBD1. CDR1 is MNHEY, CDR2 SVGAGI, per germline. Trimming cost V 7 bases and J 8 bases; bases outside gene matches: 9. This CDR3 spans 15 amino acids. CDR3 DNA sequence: TGTGCCAGCATCAAAGGGACAGGGAGAGATTCACCCCTCCACTTT. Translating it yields CASIKGTGRDSPLHF.

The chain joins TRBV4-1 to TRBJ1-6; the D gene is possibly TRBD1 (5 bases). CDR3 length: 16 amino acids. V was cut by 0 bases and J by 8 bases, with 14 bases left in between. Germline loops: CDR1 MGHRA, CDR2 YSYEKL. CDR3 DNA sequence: TGCGCCAGCAGCCAAGAAAGGGGCCATAGGGATTCACCCCTCCACTTT. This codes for CASSQERGHRDSPLHF.

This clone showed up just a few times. The CDR3 DNA is TGCGCCAGCAGATATACCGGGACAGGGACCTACGAGCAGTACTTC. Its protein product is CASRYTGTGTYEQYF. The chain joins TRBV5-1 to TRBJ2-7; 9 positions agree with TRBD1. Trimming cost V 5 bases and J 2 bases; bases outside gene matches: 8. This CDR3 comprises 15 residues. CDR1 is SGHRS, CDR2 YFSETQ, per germline.

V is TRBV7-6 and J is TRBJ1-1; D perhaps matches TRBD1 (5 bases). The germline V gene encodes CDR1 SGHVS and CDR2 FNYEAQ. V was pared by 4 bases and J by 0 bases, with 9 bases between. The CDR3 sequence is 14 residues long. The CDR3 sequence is CASSSGGMNTEAFF. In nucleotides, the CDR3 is TGTGCCAGCAGCTCGGGGGGAATGAACACTGAAGCTTTCTTT.

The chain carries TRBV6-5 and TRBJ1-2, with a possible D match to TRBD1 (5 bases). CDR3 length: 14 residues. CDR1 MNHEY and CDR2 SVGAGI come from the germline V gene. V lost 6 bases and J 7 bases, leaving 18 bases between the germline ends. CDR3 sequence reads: CASRDRILSSGYTF. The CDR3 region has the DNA TGTGCCAGCAGAGACAGAATTTTATCTTCTGGCTACACCTTC.

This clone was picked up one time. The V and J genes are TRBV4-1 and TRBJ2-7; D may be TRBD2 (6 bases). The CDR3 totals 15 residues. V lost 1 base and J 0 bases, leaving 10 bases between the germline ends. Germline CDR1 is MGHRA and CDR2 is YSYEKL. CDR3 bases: TGCGCCAGCAGCCAAGTTGGCGGGGTCTCCTACGAGCAGTACTTC. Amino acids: CASSQVGGVSYEQYF.

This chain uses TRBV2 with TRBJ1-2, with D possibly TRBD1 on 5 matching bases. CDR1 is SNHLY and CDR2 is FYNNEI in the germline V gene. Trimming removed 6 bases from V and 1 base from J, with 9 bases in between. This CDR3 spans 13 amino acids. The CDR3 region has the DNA TGTGCCAGCAGGGGGGGTTTTAACTATGGCTACACCTTC. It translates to CASRGGFNYGYTF.

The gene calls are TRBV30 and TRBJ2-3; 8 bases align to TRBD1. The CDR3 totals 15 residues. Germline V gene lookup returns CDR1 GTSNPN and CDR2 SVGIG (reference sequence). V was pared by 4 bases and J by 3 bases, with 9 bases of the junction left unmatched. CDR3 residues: CAWTISGGRTDTQYF. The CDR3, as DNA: TGTGCCTGGACTATATCAGGGGGCCGGACAGATACGCAGTATTTT.

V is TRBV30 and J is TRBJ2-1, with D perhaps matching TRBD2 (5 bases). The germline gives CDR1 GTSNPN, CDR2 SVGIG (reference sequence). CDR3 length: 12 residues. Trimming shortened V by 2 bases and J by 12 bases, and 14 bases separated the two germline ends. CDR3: CAWSQRVHGQFF. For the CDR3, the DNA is TGTGCCTGGAGTCAGAGGGTCCATGGGCAGTTCTTC.

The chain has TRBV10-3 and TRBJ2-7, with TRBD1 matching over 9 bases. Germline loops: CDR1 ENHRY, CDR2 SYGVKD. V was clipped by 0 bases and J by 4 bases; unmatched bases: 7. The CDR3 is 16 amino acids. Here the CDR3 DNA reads TGTGCCATCAGTGAGTCCTATGGGACAGGGAAGTACGAGCAGTACTTC. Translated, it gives CAISESYGTGKYEQYF.

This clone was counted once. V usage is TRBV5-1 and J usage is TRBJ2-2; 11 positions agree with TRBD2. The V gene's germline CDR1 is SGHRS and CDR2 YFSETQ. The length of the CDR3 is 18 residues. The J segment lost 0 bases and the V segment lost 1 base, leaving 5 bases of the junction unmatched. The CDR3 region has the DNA TGCGCCAGCAGCTTGCCTCCTAGCGGGGGGCCGAACACCGGGGAGCTGTTTTTT. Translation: CASSLPPSGGPNTGELFF.

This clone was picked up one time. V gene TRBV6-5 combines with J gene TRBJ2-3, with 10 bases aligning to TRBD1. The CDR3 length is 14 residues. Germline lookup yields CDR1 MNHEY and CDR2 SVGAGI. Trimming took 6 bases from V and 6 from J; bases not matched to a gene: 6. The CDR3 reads CASSQDRGKDTQYF. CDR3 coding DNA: TGTGCCAGCAGCCAGGACAGGGGGAAGGATACGCAGTATTTT.

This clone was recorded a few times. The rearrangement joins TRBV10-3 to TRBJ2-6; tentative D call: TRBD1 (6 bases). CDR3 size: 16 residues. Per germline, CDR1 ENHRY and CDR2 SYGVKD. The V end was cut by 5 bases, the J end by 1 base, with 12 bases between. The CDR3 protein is CAISYPTGSGANVLTF. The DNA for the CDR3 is TGTGCCATCAGTTACCCCACAGGGTCTGGGGCCAACGTCCTGACTTTC.

CDR3 sequence (DNA): TGTGCCAGCAGTTACGGGCTAGCGGGGGGCCTTGAGCAGTTCTTC. The encoded protein is CASSYGLAGGLEQFF. This chain connects TRBV6-6 to TRBJ2-1; 11 bases are shared with TRBD2. With 2 bases clipped from V and 9 bases from J, the junction kept 6 bases outside the gene matches. The CDR3 spans 15 residues. Germline V lookup: CDR1 MNHNY, CDR2 SVGAGI (reference sequence).

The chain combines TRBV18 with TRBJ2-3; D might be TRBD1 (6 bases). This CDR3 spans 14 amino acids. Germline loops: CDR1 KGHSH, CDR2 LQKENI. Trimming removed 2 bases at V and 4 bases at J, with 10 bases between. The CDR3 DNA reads TGTGCCAGCTCACCATATGGGGGCCCAGATACGCAGTATTTT. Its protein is CASSPYGGPDTQYF.

The CDR3 region is CASSLWRDNSPLHF. CDR3 nucleotides: TGTGCCAGCAGCTTGTGGAGGGATAATTCACCCCTCCACTTT. The J gene is TRBJ1-6, the V gene TRBV5-6; D remains unclear. This CDR3 has 14 amino acids. From germline, CDR1 is SGHDT and CDR2 YYEEEE. Trimming took 1 base from V and 5 from J, leaving 7 bases between them.

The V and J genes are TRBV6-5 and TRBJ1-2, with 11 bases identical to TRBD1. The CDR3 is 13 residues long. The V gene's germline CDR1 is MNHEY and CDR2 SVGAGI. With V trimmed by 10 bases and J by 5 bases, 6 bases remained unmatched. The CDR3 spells CATSDRGRYGYTF. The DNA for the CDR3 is TGTGCCACCTCGGACAGGGGGCGGTATGGCTACACCTTC.

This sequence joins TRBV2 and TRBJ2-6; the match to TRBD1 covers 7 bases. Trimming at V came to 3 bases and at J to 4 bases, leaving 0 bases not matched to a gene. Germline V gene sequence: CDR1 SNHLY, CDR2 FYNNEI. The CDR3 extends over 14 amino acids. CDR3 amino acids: CASSEGQGANVLTF. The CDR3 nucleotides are TGTGCCAGCAGTGAGGGACAGGGGGCCAACGTCCTGACTTTC.